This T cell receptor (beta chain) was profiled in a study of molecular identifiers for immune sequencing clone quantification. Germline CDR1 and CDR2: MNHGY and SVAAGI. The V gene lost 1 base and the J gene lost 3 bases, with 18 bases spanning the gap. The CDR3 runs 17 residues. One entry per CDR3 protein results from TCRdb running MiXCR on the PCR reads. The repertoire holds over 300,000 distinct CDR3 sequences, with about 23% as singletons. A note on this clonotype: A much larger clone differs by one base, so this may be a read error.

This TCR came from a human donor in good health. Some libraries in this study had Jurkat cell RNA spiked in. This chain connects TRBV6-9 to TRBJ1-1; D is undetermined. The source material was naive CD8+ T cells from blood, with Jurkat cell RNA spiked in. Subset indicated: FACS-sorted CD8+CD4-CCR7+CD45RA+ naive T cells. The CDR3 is CASSYCLRSDADTEAFF. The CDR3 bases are TGTGCCAGCAGTTATTGCCTCCGTTCTGACGCAGACACTGAAGCTTTCTTT.